This T cell receptor (beta chain) was recorded in a study of blood T cell repertoires in COVID-19. Study information: The United States, Italy and Spain provided the acute and convalescent COVID-19 samples.

In germline, CDR1 is LNHDA, CDR2 SQIVND (reference sequence). The CDR3 is 15 residues long. Losses at the gene ends were 2 bases for V and 7 bases for J; bases not matched to a gene: 11. Method: immunoSEQ multiplex PCR; TCRdb's copy keeps in-frame clones and lacks some. The table has approximately 59,000 clones, 70% to 90% seen once. The chain has TRBV19 and TRBJ2-7, with TRBD1 matching 7 bases. Source material: peripheral blood. The sequence was collected from a man between 60 and 75 years old with COVID-19, enrolled during active disease. The CDR3: CASSIWWQGDAEQYF. The DNA for the CDR3 is TGTGCCAGTAGTATATGGTGGCAGGGGGATGCAGAGCAGTACTTC.